Listed below are T cell receptor beta chains from one sample, sequenced in a study of molecular identifiers for immune sequencing clone quantification. TCRdb analysed the PCR reads with MiXCR anew, one entry per CDR3 protein. In the table there are under 800,000 distinct CDR3 sequences, approximately 24% of which are singletons. Sequencing was carried out using naive CD8+ T cells from blood, with Jurkat cell RNA spiked in. The source is a human donor in good health. Some libraries in this study had Jurkat cell RNA spiked in. CDR3s include the opening cysteine and the closing phenylalanine or tryptophan. Each record gives: D gene, clone size, J gene, V gene, CDR3 protein, CDR3 DNA. A D gene is named only where the DNA matches it firmly. Rows give clone size only sometimes, using once, few, many, or a class for an expanded clone.

D: TRBD2
size: .
J: TRBJ2-7
V: TRBV7-9
CDR3: CASSVPPPSGSLYEQYF
DNA: TGTGCCAGCAGCGTTCCCCCCCCTAGCGGGAGCTTGTACGAGCAGTACTTC

D: .
size: many
J: TRBJ2-7
V: TRBV5-6
CDR3: CASSVTRVEQYF
DNA: TGTGCCAGCAGCGTGACCAGGGTCGAGCAGTACTTC

D: .
size: few
J: TRBJ1-3
V: TRBV6-5
CDR3: CASSYTSGGHSGNTIYF
DNA: TGTGCCAGCAGTTACACCTCCGGGGGTCACTCTGGAAACACCATATATTTT

D: .
size: many
J: TRBJ1-4
V: TRBV4-3
CDR3: CASSQDRLGGIGEKLFF
DNA: TGCGCCAGCAGCCAAGATAGGTTGGGAGGGATCGGTGAAAAACTGTTTTTT

D: .
size: .
J: TRBJ2-7
V: TRBV27
CDR3: CASRPGHSYEQYF
DNA: TGTGCCAGCAGGCCGGGACACTCCTACGAGCAGTACTTC

D: TRBD1
size: many
J: TRBJ1-5
V: TRBV27
CDR3: CASSSGQGFPSNQPQHF
DNA: TGTGCCAGCAGTTCGGGACAGGGGTTCCCTAGCAATCAGCCCCAGCATTTT

D: .
size: few
J: TRBJ1-4
V: TRBV7-9
CDR3: CASSLGEGNSEKLFF
DNA: TGTGCCAGCAGCTTAGGGGAAGGGAATAGTGAAAAACTGTTTTTT

D: TRBD2
size: few
J: TRBJ2-3
V: TRBV4-1
CDR3: CASSQVSWVGGPTDTQYF
DNA: TGCGCCAGCAGCCAAGTTTCGTGGGTGGGAGGGCCAACAGATACGCAGTATTTT

D: .
size: .
J: TRBJ2-2
V: TRBV2
CDR3: CASTSPAVANTGELFF
DNA: TGTGCCAGCACTAGTCCGGCAGTCGCGAACACCGGGGAGCTGTTTTTT

D: TRBD2
size: .
J: TRBJ2-7
V: TRBV7-6
CDR3: CASSLIGASGHYEQYF
DNA: TGTGCCAGCAGCCTTATCGGGGCTAGCGGGCACTACGAGCAGTACTTC

D: .
size: few
J: TRBJ2-3
V: TRBV10-3
CDR3: CATLQGDHSPDTQYF
DNA: TGTGCCACCCTACAAGGGGACCATAGCCCCGATACGCAGTATTTT

D: .
size: few
J: TRBJ2-1
V: TRBV30
CDR3: CAWSGEIYNEQFF
DNA: TGTGCCTGGAGCGGGGAGATATACAATGAGCAGTTCTTC

D: TRBD1
size: many
J: TRBJ1-1
V: TRBV6-6
CDR3: CASSWTGATEAFF
DNA: TGTGCCAGCAGTTGGACAGGGGCCACTGAAGCTTTCTTT

D: .
size: few
J: TRBJ1-6
V: TRBV4-3
CDR3: CASSQDLGLSPLHF
DNA: TGCGCCAGCAGCCAAGATCTTGGGCTTTCACCCCTCCACTTT

D: TRBD1
size: many
J: TRBJ2-1
V: TRBV4-1
CDR3: CASSPLAWDRVYNEQFF
DNA: TGCGCCAGCAGCCCCCTAGCCTGGGACAGGGTCTACAATGAGCAGTTCTTC

D: .
size: few
J: TRBJ1-5
V: TRBV25-1
CDR3: CASSGETDSNQPQHF
DNA: TGTGCCAGCAGTGGGGAGACAGACAGCAATCAGCCCCAGCATTTT

D: .
size: many
J: TRBJ2-6
V: TRBV29-1
CDR3: CSIGDSGANVLTF
DNA: TGCAGCATTGGGGACTCTGGGGCCAACGTCCTGACTTTC

D: .
size: .
J: TRBJ2-7
V: TRBV6-2/TRBV6-3
CDR3: CASLDSNSYEQYF
DNA: TGTGCCAGCTTAGACAGCAACTCCTACGAGCAGTACTTC

D: TRBD1
size: many
J: TRBJ2-7
V: TRBV5-1
CDR3: CASSLGTGGALTYEQYF
DNA: TGCGCCAGCAGCTTGGGCACAGGGGGCGCGTTGACCTACGAGCAGTACTTC

D: .
size: many
J: TRBJ1-4
V: TRBV2
CDR3: CASSTPHGGGEKLFF
DNA: TGTGCCAGCAGTACCCCTCACGGGGGAGGGGAAAAACTGTTTTTT

D: .
size: .
J: TRBJ2-5
V: TRBV14
CDR3: CASSQERKPGMAGTAQETQYF
DNA: TGTGCCAGCAGCCAAGAAAGAAAGCCGGGGATGGCGGGGACGGCCCAAGAGACCCAGTACTTC

D: TRBD1
size: many
J: TRBJ1-1
V: TRBV7-9
CDR3: CASSLRQGANTEAFF
DNA: TGTGCCAGCAGCTTAAGACAGGGGGCGAACACTGAAGCTTTCTTT